These 13 T cell receptor beta chains came from one sample sequenced in a study of T cells in lung cancer brain metastases. Data came from immunoSEQ multiplex PCR; TCRdb stores just in-frame clones and leaves some out. The table shows approximately 1,700 clones, with 80% to 90% occurring only once. The sequencing input was tumor tissue from a brain metastasis. The receptors stem from a man in his fifties or sixties with non-small cell lung cancer that had spread to the brain.

This clone has a handful of counts. This rearrangement joins TRBV5-1 to TRBJ2-6; D remains ambiguous. This CDR3 spans 17 amino acids. Per the germline V gene, CDR1 is SGHRS and CDR2 is YFSETQ. V lost 7 bases and J lost 9, with 26 bases in between. The CDR3 reads CASEARWFTKSGNVLTF. The CDR3 region has the DNA TGCGCCAGCGAGGCCAGATGGTTCACAAAGTCGGGCAACGTCCTGACTTTC.

The chain recombines TRBV7-8 with TRBJ1-1; possible D gene TRBD1, 6 bases. The germline V gene has CDR1 SGHVS and CDR2 FQNEAQ. V lost 5 bases and J 11 bases, leaving 15 bases between the germline ends. The CDR3 sequence is 12 residues long. The DNA for the CDR3 is TGTGCCAGCAGCCTCGAACAGGGATGGGCTTTCTTT. Residues: CASSLEQGWAFF.

The chain uses TRBV11-2 and TRBJ1-6; D remains unclear. Per the germline V gene, CDR1 is SGHAT and CDR2 is FQNNGV. CDR3 length: 14 amino acids. V was trimmed by 2 bases and J by 5 bases, leaving 7 bases between them. The CDR3 nucleotides are TGTGCCAGCAGCTTAATTTGGAATAATTCACCCCTCCACTTT. Translating gives CASSLIWNNSPLHF.

The CDR3, as DNA: TGCAGCGTTGAGGAGGGATGGGCTGAAGCTTTCTTT. Translated: CSVEEGWAEAFF. The chain joins TRBV29-1 to TRBJ1-1; D unresolved. This CDR3 contains 12 residues. Germline CDR1 and CDR2: SQVTM and ANQGSEA. The V and J ends lost 3 bases and 6 bases respectively, with 11 bases between them.

The chain uses TRBV19 and TRBJ1-1; possible D gene TRBD1, 5 bases. V was shortened by 5 bases and J by 4 bases, with 11 bases between the two germline ends. The CDR3 is 13 residues long. Germline loops: CDR1 LNHDA, CDR2 SQIVND (reference sequence). CDR3 in DNA: TGTGCCAGTAGTGGGAGGGGCCTCACTGAAGCTTTCTTT. Its protein product is CASSGRGLTEAFF.

This chain joins TRBV30 and TRBJ1-4; D gene unclear. CDR1 is GTSNPN and CDR2 is SVGIG in the germline V gene (reference sequence). The CDR3 has 19 residues. Trimming removed 3 bases from V and 0 bases from J, with 23 bases in between. The CDR3 loop reads CAWSPPSHEPPATNEKLFF. The CDR3 DNA follows: TGTGCCTGGAGCCCACCTTCCCATGAACCTCCGGCAACTAATGAAAAACTGTTTTTT. The full variable domain, its missing parts supplied by reference TRBV30 and TRBJ1-4, is SQTIHQWPATLVQPVGSPLSLECTVEGTSNPNLYWYRQAAGRGLQLLFYSVGIGQISSEVPQNLSASRPQDRQFILSSKKLLLSDSGFYLCAWSPPSHEPPATNEKLFFGSGTQLSVL.

This clone appeared once. The chain joins TRBV10-2 to TRBJ2-5, with TRBD2 matching 9 bases. Germline assignment: CDR1 WSHSY and CDR2 SAAADI. Losses at the gene ends were 7 bases for V and 2 bases for J; bases not matched to a gene: 8. This CDR3 spans 15 amino acids. CDR3 sequence: CASKQRGESQETQYF. DNA for the CDR3: TGCGCCAGCAAGCAGCGGGGGGAGTCACAAGAGACCCAGTACTTC.

This rearrangement joins TRBV23-1 to TRBJ2-1; perhaps TRBD1 as D (6 bases). TRBV23-1 is known as an ORF, though its function is uncertain. The CDR3 loop spans 16 amino acids. V lost 0 bases and J 9 bases, leaving 18 bases between the germline ends. The DNA for the CDR3 is TGCGCCAGCAGTCAATCGCAAGGGGGATGGGGCGGTGAGCAGTTCTTC. It yields the protein CASSQSQGGWGGEQFF.

The chain has TRBV12-5 and TRBJ1-2; 8 nucleotides line up with TRBD1. The CDR3 extends over 18 amino acids. The germline V gene encodes CDR1 LGHNT and CDR2 FRNRAP. J was trimmed by 3 bases and V by 1 base; bases with no gene match: 13. In nucleotides, the CDR3 is TGTGCTAGTGGTTTGGACGGGCAGGGGGCGTCTGTTTACTATGGCTACACCTTC. Amino acids: CASGLDGQGASVYYGYTF.

This chain connects TRBV5-1 to TRBJ2-7, with D possibly TRBD1 on 5 matching bases. V was shortened by 0 bases and J by 6 bases, with 10 bases between the two germline ends. The germline V gene has CDR1 SGHRS and CDR2 YFSETQ. This CDR3 has 13 residues. The chain's CDR3 is CASSLEQGFEQYF. As DNA, the CDR3 is TGCGCCAGCAGCTTGGAGCAGGGCTTCGAGCAGTACTTC.

The chain employs TRBV5-1 and TRBJ2-2, with 8 bases lining up with TRBD2. The trim removed 7 bases at V and 4 bases at J, leaving 6 bases unmatched. The germline V gene encodes CDR1 SGHRS and CDR2 YFSETQ. This CDR3 is 14 amino acids long. In DNA form, the CDR3 reads TGCGCCAGCCGGACTAGCAGCGGCACCGGGGAGCTGTTTTTT. Encoded protein: CASRTSSGTGELFF.

The chain links TRBV14 to TRBJ2-3; D remains unclear. The CDR3 has 15 amino acids. Between the trimmed V and J ends, which lost 0 bases and 0 bases, there was a span of 7 bases. In germline, CDR1 is SGHDN, CDR2 FVKESK. The chain's CDR3 is CASSQELTSTDTQYF. CDR3 bases: TGTGCCAGCAGCCAAGAACTAACGAGCACAGATACGCAGTATTTT.

Concerning this clone itself: Germline and junction disagree at one end, which may indicate a read error. The chain employs TRBV6-1 and TRBJ1-5; TRBD1 aligns across 10 bases. CDR1 and CDR2 from the germline V gene are MNHNS and SASEGT. The CDR3 has 16 residues. The CDR3 nucleotides read TGTGCCAGCAGTGCTCGGACGACAGGGGGCTATCAGTCCCAGCATTTT. It codes for CASSARTTGGYQSQHF.